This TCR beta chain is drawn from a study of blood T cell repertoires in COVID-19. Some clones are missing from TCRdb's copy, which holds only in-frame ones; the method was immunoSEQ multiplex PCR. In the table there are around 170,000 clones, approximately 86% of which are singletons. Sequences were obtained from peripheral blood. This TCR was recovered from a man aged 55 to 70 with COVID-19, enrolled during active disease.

The CDR3 bases are TGTGCCAGCAGCACAATTCCGACAGGGGTGGCCGGGGAGCTGTTTTTT. This encodes CASSTIPTGVAGELFF. V gene TRBV7-8 combines with J gene TRBJ2-2; TRBD1 matches 8 bases. The CDR3 is 16 residues long. V dropped 5 bases and J dropped 6; count of bases not matched to a gene: 11. Per germline, CDR1 SGHVS and CDR2 FQNEAQ.